This T cell receptor beta chain emerged from a study of blood T cell repertoires in COVID-19. How the authors handled the data: Estimation of nucleated cell counts relied on the amplification of reference gene primers. Libraries were prepared by immunoSEQ multiplex PCR; TCRdb keeps only in-frame clonotypes and omits some of them. V and J calls plus clone size are reproduced from that table; the DNA served to infer D and trimming. The sample carries fewer than 350,000 clones, around 90% recorded once. Source material: peripheral blood. This receptor was taken from a man under 40 with COVID-19, enrolled during active disease.

CDR3 sequence reads: CASSYRQGYTF. CDR3 nucleotides: TGTGCCAGCAGCTATCGACAAGGCTACACCTTC. The V gene is TRBV7-9, the J gene TRBJ1-2; D is ambiguous. V lost 4 bases and J 8 bases, leaving 8 bases between the germline ends. CDR3 size: 11 residues. In germline, CDR1 is SEHNR, CDR2 FQNEAQ (reference sequence). The full variable domain, with the rest looked up from reference TRBV7-9 and TRBJ1-2, is DTGVSQNPRHKITKRGQNVTFRCDPISEHNRLYWYRQTLGQGPEFLTYFQNEAQLEKSRLLSDRFSAERPKGSFSTLEIQRTEQGDSAMYLCASSYRQGYTFGSGTRLTVV.